Listed below are T cell receptor beta chains from one sample, sequenced in a study of T cell responses to AZD1222 COVID-19 vaccine. Using immunoSEQ multiplex PCR, the repertoire was profiled, and TCRdb retains in-frame clones only, with some absent. The table has nearly 90,000 clones, 75% to 90% seen once. Sample: peripheral blood, taken 28 days after the second AZD1222 dose. Receptor source: an adult who received the AZD1222 COVID-19 vaccine. Both conserved end residues are part of each CDR3. The order of the fields is CDR3 length, D gene, V gene, J gene, CDR3 DNA, CDR3 protein. D genes are given only for firm matches.

length: 13; D: NA; V: TRBV12-3/TRBV12-4; J: TRBJ1-1; DNA: TGTGCCAGCAGTCTGGGACTTAACACTGAAGCTTTCTTT; CDR3: CASSLGLNTEAFF
length: 16; D: NA; V: TRBV19; J: TRBJ2-5; DNA: TGTGCCAGTAGTACTCTAGGGGCGGGGCCCAGGGAGACCCAGTACTTC; CDR3: CASSTLGAGPRETQYF
length: 14; D: TRBD1; V: TRBV6-5; J: TRBJ1-1; DNA: TGTGCCAGCAAAATGACAGGGTTGCGGACTGAAGCTTTCTTT; CDR3: CASKMTGLRTEAFF
length: 13; D: NA; V: TRBV6-5; J: TRBJ2-7; DNA: TGTGCCAGCAGGTGGGACGGCTCCTACGAGCAGTACTTC; CDR3: CASRWDGSYEQYF
length: 15; D: NA; V: TRBV18; J: TRBJ2-7; DNA: TGTGCCAGCTCACCTTTAGGGACCCCTCTACGAGAGCAGTACTTC; CDR3: CASSPLGTPLREQYF
length: 14; D: NA; V: TRBV19; J: TRBJ1-1; DNA: TGTGCCAGTAGCCTTTGGGCCACCACCACTGAAGCTTTCTTT; CDR3: CASSLWATTTEAFF
length: 18; D: NA; V: TRBV15; J: TRBJ1-6; DNA: TGTGCCACCAGCAGTGAGGCCGTCCCGAGCTCCTATAATTCACCCCTCCACTTT; CDR3: CATSSEAVPSSYNSPLHF
length: 15; D: NA; V: TRBV9; J: TRBJ2-6; DNA: TGTGCCAGCAGTATACTGAGCTCTGGGGCCAACGTCCTGACTTTC; CDR3: CASSILSSGANVLTF
length: 15; D: NA; V: TRBV10-3; J: TRBJ1-1; DNA: TGTGCCATCAGTGGGACCACGCGCCGGAGGACTGAAGCTTTCTTT; CDR3: CAISGTTRRRTEAFF
length: 12; D: NA; V: TRBV12-3/TRBV12-4; J: TRBJ1-1; DNA: TGTGCCAGCCGGGCGGAAAACACTGAAGCTTTCTTT; CDR3: CASRAENTEAFF
length: 12; D: NA; V: TRBV7-8; J: TRBJ1-1; DNA: TGTGCCAGCAGCTTAGGAGCAGCCCCCGCTTTCTTT; CDR3: CASSLGAAPAFF
length: 14; D: TRBD1; V: TRBV7-2; J: TRBJ1-2; DNA: TGTGCCAGCAGCCCACCCGGGACAGGGAATGGCTACACCTTC; CDR3: CASSPPGTGNGYTF